These T cell receptor beta chains were read from a single sample in a study of response to subunit inactivated influenza vaccine. From the RT-PCR reads, TCRdb called clonotypes with MiXCR, one entry per CDR3 protein. The profile shows around 190,000 distinct CDR3 sequences, about 9.3% of them singletons. This specimen was non-naive T cells sorted from PBMCs, taken on the day of vaccination. Receptor source: a man in his fifties or sixties who received an inactivated influenza vaccine. Each CDR3 is given with its conserved first and last residue. D genes are given only for firm matches. Clone size is shown for a subset of rows, as once, few, many or a class of expanded clone.

J | D | V | size | DNA | CDR3
TRBJ2-1 | TRBD1 | TRBV10-2 | - | TGCGCCAGCAGTGAGGTCGGGGGACAGGGCTCCTACAATGAGCAGTTCTTC | CASSEVGGQGSYNEQFF
TRBJ2-7 | - | TRBV12-3/TRBV12-4 | few | TGTGCCAGCAGGGGAGCTGCCGGAGGTATCCACGAGCAGTACTTC | CASRGAAGGIHEQYF
TRBJ2-7 | - | TRBV2 | many | TGTGCCAGCAGTATACAGATTTACGAGCAGTACTTC | CASSIQIYEQYF
TRBJ2-4 | - | TRBV11-1 | few | TGTGCCAGCAGCTTAGCGGAGCGGAACAGGGGGAGGGCCAACATTCAGTACTTC | CASSLAERNRGRANIQYF
TRBJ2-1 | - | TRBV29-1 | few | TGCAGCGCCGGAGGCCTAGGGGGCAATGAGCAGTTCTTC | CSAGGLGGNEQFF
TRBJ2-2 | - | TRBV7-9 | - | TGTGCCAGCAGCCTATCACTTCTCGGGGAGCTGTTTTTT | CASSLSLLGELFF
TRBJ1-5 | - | TRBV12-3/TRBV12-4 | many | TGTGCCAGCAGTTTAAAAGGGGGGGGATCGAACAATCAGCCCCAGCATTTT | CASSLKGGGSNNQPQHF
TRBJ2-5 | - | TRBV6-1 | - | TGTCTCTCCGCGGGACAAGAGACCCAGTACTTC | CLSAGQETQYF
TRBJ2-3 | - | TRBV12-3/TRBV12-4 | many | TGTGCCAGCAGTAGGGGCAGGGATAGGGGCACAGATACGCAGTATTTT | CASSRGRDRGTDTQYF
TRBJ2-7 | TRBD2 | TRBV18 | many | TGTGCCAGCTCAGAGAGCGGGGGAAGAGACGAGCAGTACTTC | CASSESGGRDEQYF
TRBJ1-2 | - | TRBV5-1 | many | TGCGCCAGCAGCCCCGGTACCTATGGCTACACCTTC | CASSPGTYGYTF
TRBJ2-1 | - | TRBV5-4 | - | TGTGCCAGCAGCGTGGACGGTGTGTATGGGCAGTTCTTC | CASSVDGVYGQFF
TRBJ1-3 | - | TRBV29-1 | - | TGCAGCGTATTGGACGTCTCTGGAAACACCATATATTTT | CSVLDVSGNTIYF
TRBJ2-3 | TRBD1 | TRBV2 | - | TGTGCCAGCAGTGGGACAGGGGACCGTTACACAGATACGCAGTATTTT | CASSGTGDRYTDTQYF
TRBJ2-1 | - | TRBV5-4 | few | TGTGCCAGCAGCTTGTGGGTTAGCTCCTACAATGAGCAGTTCTTC | CASSLWVSSYNEQFF
TRBJ1-5 | TRBD1 | TRBV27 | many | TGTGCCAGCAGTCCCGTGTCCCGGGACAGACTCAATCAGCCCCAGCATTTT | CASSPVSRDRLNQPQHF
TRBJ2-2 | - | TRBV28 | - | TGTGCCACCCAAACCCCTAGCAATAGCGGACTAAACACCGGGGAGCTGTTTTTT | CATQTPSNSGLNTGELFF
TRBJ2-1 | - | TRBV3-1 | few | TGTGCCAGCAGCCAAGATACGAGAGCCTCCTACAATGAGCAGTTCTTC | CASSQDTRASYNEQFF
TRBJ1-2 | TRBD1 | TRBV18 | few | TGTGCCAGCTCACCACGGTCCCCCGGACAGGGGGACGGCTACACCTTC | CASSPRSPGQGDGYTF
TRBJ2-2 | TRBD1 | TRBV5-6 | - | TGTGCCAGCAGCTCCCCGGGACAGGGCTACGAGGGGGTCACCGGGGAGCTGTTTTTT | CASSSPGQGYEGVTGELFF
TRBJ1-1 | TRBD1 | TRBV24-1 | - | TGTGCCACCAGTGCAAGGGACAGGCCGGCTGAAGCTTTCTTT | CATSARDRPAEAFF
TRBJ2-6 | TRBD1 | TRBV6-1 | few | TGTGCCAGCAGCTTTGGACGTCCCGGGACAGGGGCTGGGGCCAACGTCCTGACTTTC | CASSFGRPGTGAGANVLTF